This entry describes one T cell receptor beta chain. It has no known antigen specificity. Qualities for individual bases were not recorded, and no much larger clone is one base off. This record belongs to a study (dated by TCRdb to 2015 to 2016). The junction carries 9 bases between V and J, which are trimmed by 3 bases and 1 base respectively. The CDR1 and CDR2 encoded by the germline V gene (reference sequence) are LGHDT and YNNKEL. The CDR3, cysteine through phenylalanine, is 14 amino acids long. The DNA shown is the 42-base CDR3, in frame from base 1. The library was generated by RT-PCR. The data were produced on an Illumina MiSeq. Using fastp at Q25 and MiXCR, TCRdb reprocessed the public reads and kept productive beta chains. All rows with the same CDR3 protein become a single entry with the most common DNA and genes. The sample yields approximately 720,000 distinct CDR3 sequences; approximately 15% were counted once. The ten most abundant clones make up about 3.6% of the sample.

The chain links TRBV3-1 with TRBJ1-1; TRBD1 is a possible D gene, resting on 5 matching bases. The TCR was taken from a female donor in good health, serving as a healthy control. Sequences were obtained from memory CD4+ T cells from blood. The CDR3 loop reads CASSQRTPNTEAFF. The nucleotide sequence reads TGTGCCAGCAGCCAGAGGACACCGAACACTGAAGCTTTCTTT.